The source of this T cell receptor beta chain is a study of T cell responses to AZD1222 COVID-19 vaccine. There are 15 residues in the CDR3. V trimming: 6 bases; J trimming: 0 bases; junction bases outside the gene matches: 5. The germline CDR1 and CDR2 sequences are WSHSY and SAAADI. Notes on this clone: Its specificity is not known.

Measured with immunoSEQ multiplex PCR; TCRdb has only the in-frame clones, and not every one. Among approximately 110,000 clones, 80% to 90% were seen once, and the ten largest hold about 1.2%. General observations from the study: Baseline testing showed seropositivity in only six or seven AZD1222 recipients.

The source is an adult in good health. The source was peripheral blood, collected on day 0 of AZD1222 vaccination. The gene calls are TRBV10-2 and TRBJ1-5, with TRBD1 identical over 7 bases. The CDR3 coding sequence is TGCGCCAGCAGCATGGACAGGCCTAGCAATCAGCCCCAGCATTTT. This translates into CASSMDRPSNQPQHF.